This T cell receptor beta chain was recorded in a study of blood T cell repertoires in COVID-19. On the study more broadly: From T cells, B-cell-depleted T cells, or PBMCs came the material, which was cDNA or gDNA.

The V gene lost 3 bases and the J gene lost 5 bases, with 10 bases spanning the gap. The CDR3 spans 13 residues. The data were produced by immunoSEQ multiplex PCR, yet TCRdb's version contains in-frame clones alone and is incomplete. The data show roughly 220,000 clones, roughly 79% seen once. The TCR was taken from an elderly woman with COVID-19, enrolled during active disease. The rearrangement joins TRBV12-3 or TRBV12-4 to TRBJ1-1; D not resolved. The sequencing input was peripheral blood. CDR3 sequence: CASSFSAGTEAFF. CDR3 DNA: TGTGCCAGCAGTTTTTCGGCGGGGACTGAAGCTTTCTTT.